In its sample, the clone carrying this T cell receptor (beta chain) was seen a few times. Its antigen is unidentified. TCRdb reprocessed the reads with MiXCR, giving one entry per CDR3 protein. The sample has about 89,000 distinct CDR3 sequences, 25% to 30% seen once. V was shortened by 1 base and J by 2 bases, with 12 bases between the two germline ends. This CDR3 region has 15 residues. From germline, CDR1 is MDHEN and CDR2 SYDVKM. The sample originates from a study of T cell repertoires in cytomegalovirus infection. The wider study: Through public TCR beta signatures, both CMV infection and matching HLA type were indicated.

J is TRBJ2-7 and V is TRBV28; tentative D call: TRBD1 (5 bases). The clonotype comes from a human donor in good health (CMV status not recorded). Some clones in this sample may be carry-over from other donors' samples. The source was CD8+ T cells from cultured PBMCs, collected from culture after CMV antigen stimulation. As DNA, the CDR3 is TGTGCCAGCAGTTTATCCCGACAGCCTACCTACGAGCAGTACTTC. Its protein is CASSLSRQPTYEQYF.